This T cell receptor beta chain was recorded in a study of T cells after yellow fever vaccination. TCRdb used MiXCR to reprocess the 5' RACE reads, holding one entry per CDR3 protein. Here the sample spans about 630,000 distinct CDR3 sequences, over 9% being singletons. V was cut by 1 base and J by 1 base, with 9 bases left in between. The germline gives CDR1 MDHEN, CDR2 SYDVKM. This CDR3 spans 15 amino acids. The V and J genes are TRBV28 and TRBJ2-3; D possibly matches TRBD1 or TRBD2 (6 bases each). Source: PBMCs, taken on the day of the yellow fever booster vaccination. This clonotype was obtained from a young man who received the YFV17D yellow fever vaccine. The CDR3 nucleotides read TGTGCCAGCAGTTTATCCGGGGGCGGCACAGATACGCAGTATTTT. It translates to CASSLSGGGTDTQYF.